This passage covers 20 T cell receptor beta chains from one sample sequenced in a study of cytomegalovirus exposure and HLA in healthy donors. Primers: 60 Vbeta forward and 13 Jbeta reverse. Produced via immunoSEQ multiplex PCR; TCRdb's table is partial and in-frame only. The sample yields roughly 200,000 clones, roughly 80% seen once. The sequenced sample was PBMCs. These receptors came from a female donor in good health and CMV-seronegative.

This chain joins TRBV5-6 and TRBJ1-5, with 10 bases identical to TRBD1. After removal of 4 bases from V and 3 bases from J, the junction contained 7 bases not matched to a gene. The CDR3 contains 16 residues. In germline, CDR1 is SGHDT, CDR2 YYEEEE. The CDR3 here is CASSPRQGANNQPQHF. DNA for the CDR3: TGTGCCAGCAGCCCCCGACAGGGGGCTAACAATCAGCCCCAGCATTTT. Drawing the rest from reference TRBV5-6 and TRBJ1-5, the complete variable domain is DAGVTQSPTHLIKTRGQQVTLRCSPKSGHDTVSWYQQALGQGPQFIFQYYEEEERQRGNFPDRFSGHQFPNYSSELNVNALLLGDSALYLCASSPRQGANNQPQHFGDGTRLSIL.

The rearrangement links TRBV7-6 to TRBJ2-1, with 8 bases lining up with TRBD1. Trimming took 5 bases from V and 6 from J; bases not matched to a gene: 6. There are 14 residues in the CDR3. CDR1 is SGHVS, CDR2 FNYEAQ, per germline. Here the CDR3 DNA reads TGTGCCAGCAGCACCAGGGACAGGTCCAATGAGCAGTTCTTC. Residues: CASSTRDRSNEQFF.

This chain connects TRBV5-6 to TRBJ1-6; 8 bases fit TRBD1. The CDR3 runs 14 residues. The germline CDR1 and CDR2 sequences are SGHDT and YYEEEE. Trimming at V came to 4 bases and at J to 10 bases, leaving 7 bases not matched to a gene. CDR3 amino acids: CASSRTGLISPLHF. In nucleotides, the CDR3 is TGTGCCAGCAGCAGGACAGGGTTGATCTCACCCCTCCACTTT.

The chain links TRBV6-6 to TRBJ2-7; 9 nucleotides line up with TRBD1. The germline CDR1 and CDR2 sequences are MNHNY and SVGAGI (reference sequence). The CDR3 loop spans 14 amino acids. With V trimmed by 0 bases and J by 4 bases, 1 base remained unmatched. The chain's CDR3 is CASSYSGTGYEQYF. CDR3 bases: TGTGCCAGCAGTTACTCCGGGACAGGGTACGAGCAGTACTTC.

The chain joins TRBV19 to TRBJ1-2; no clear D. V lost 5 bases, J lost 3 bases, and 13 bases lay in between. Germline loops: CDR1 LNHDA, CDR2 SQIVND (reference sequence). CDR3 length equals 14 residues. The CDR3 region is CASSQRPRDYGYTF. CDR3 DNA sequence: TGTGCCAGTAGTCAAAGACCCCGGGACTATGGCTACACCTTC.

The chain joins TRBV27 to TRBJ2-3; TRBD2 matches at 13 bases. The CDR3 is 16 amino acids. The V segment lost 3 bases and the J segment 4 bases; nucleotides outside the gene matches: 4. Germline CDR1 MNHEY, CDR2 SMNVEV (reference sequence). The CDR3 sequence is CASSFGLAGDPDTQYF. DNA for the CDR3: TGTGCCAGCAGTTTCGGACTAGCGGGAGATCCAGATACGCAGTATTTT.

The table lists this clone with a count of one. The chain is built from TRBV7-2 and TRBJ2-5; TRBD1 agrees at 9 bases. The CDR3 runs to 16 residues. The germline gives CDR1 SGHTA, CDR2 FQGNSA. J was trimmed by 5 bases and V by 2 bases; bases with no gene match: 9. CDR3 sequence (DNA): TGTGCCAGCAGCTTATCCTCAACAGGGGGCTGGGAGACCCAGTACTTC. Its protein is CASSLSSTGGWETQYF.

The chain has TRBV6-6 and TRBJ1-6, with a tentative D call TRBD1 (6 bases). Germline CDR1 and CDR2: MNHNY and SVGAGI (reference sequence). V was shortened by 5 bases and J by 7 bases, with 18 bases between the two germline ends. The CDR3 has 16 amino acids. This chain's CDR3 is CASSQFLGRGNSPLHF. As DNA, the CDR3 is TGTGCCAGCAGTCAGTTTTTGGGCAGGGGAAATTCACCCCTCCACTTT.

The chain is built from TRBV19 and TRBJ2-7; 12 nucleotides line up with TRBD2. The trim removed 7 bases at V and 7 bases at J, leaving 14 bases unmatched. The length of the CDR3 is 16 residues. Germline V lookup: CDR1 LNHDA, CDR2 SQIVND (reference sequence). For the CDR3, the DNA is TGTGCCAGTACCAAATCCGGACTAGCGGGAACTGGGGAGCAGTACTTC. Translation gives CASTKSGLAGTGEQYF.

This sequence joins TRBV10-3 and TRBJ2-3, with D possibly being TRBD1 (6 bases). Germline V gives CDR1 ENHRY, CDR2 SYGVKD. V gave up 7 bases and J gave up 2 bases, with 10 bases separating them. This CDR3 contains 13 residues. The CDR3 bases are TGTGCCATCACTACAGGGAACACAGATACGCAGTATTTT. This codes for CAITTGNTDTQYF.

The chain combines TRBV2 with TRBJ1-2; D is uncertain. This CDR3 has 15 amino acids. Germline loops: CDR1 SNHLY, CDR2 FYNNEI. The ends were cut back, 1 base at V and 4 bases at J, with 13 bases in the middle. CDR3: CASSEGLLRGYGYTF. As DNA, the CDR3 is TGTGCCAGCAGTGAAGGATTATTACGAGGCTATGGCTACACCTTC.

This chain links TRBV18 with TRBJ2-5, with TRBD2 matching 14 bases. V shed 5 bases, J shed 4 bases, and the junction held 12 bases outside the gene matches. Germline V gene data show CDR1 as KGHSH and CDR2 as LQKENI. CDR3 length: 18 amino acids. The CDR3 reads CASSSSGLAGVRLETQYF. CDR3 coding DNA: TGTGCCAGCTCATCCTCGGGACTAGCGGGAGTGCGCCTAGAGACCCAGTACTTC.

This clone came up once. V gene TRBV5-5 combines with J gene TRBJ1-1; 7 bases are a match to TRBD1. Trimming took 1 base from V and 2 from J; bases not matched to a gene: 2. The CDR3 runs to 14 residues. Per germline, CDR1 SGHKS and CDR2 YYEKEE (reference sequence). The CDR3 spells CASSLRQGNTEAFF. Written as DNA, the CDR3 is TGTGCCAGCAGCTTGAGACAGGGAAACACTGAAGCTTTCTTT.

For the CDR3, the DNA is TGCGCCAGCAGCTTGGTCGGAGCGGGAAGCACCGGGGAGCTGTTTTTT. As protein: CASSLVGAGSTGELFF. The chain combines TRBV5-1 with TRBJ2-2, with 7 bases lining up with TRBD2. With V trimmed by 0 bases and J by 4 bases, 6 bases remained unmatched. The germline V gene encodes CDR1 SGHRS and CDR2 YFSETQ. The CDR3 contains 16 residues.

J is TRBJ2-7 and V is TRBV7-6, with TRBD1 matching 10 bases. V was clipped by 4 bases and J by 7 bases; unmatched bases: 13. CDR1 is SGHVS, CDR2 FNYEAQ, per germline. This CDR3 spans 16 amino acids. CDR3 in amino acids: CASSWDRDRGNEEQYF. For the CDR3, the DNA is TGTGCCAGCAGCTGGGATCGGGACAGGGGTAATGAAGAGCAGTACTTC.

In DNA form, the CDR3 reads TGTGCCAGCAGCTTAGTCCGCGTCTCCGAGCAGTACTTC. Amino acid sequence: CASSLVRVSEQYF. J is TRBJ2-7 and V is TRBV7-2; the D is unclear. The CDR3 runs 13 residues. The V and J ends lost 1 base and 6 bases respectively, with 10 bases between them. In germline, CDR1 is SGHTA, CDR2 FQGNSA.

The chain links TRBV7-3 to TRBJ2-1, with 9 bases lining up with TRBD2. Germline V gene data show CDR1 as SGHTA and CDR2 as FQGTGA. The CDR3 runs 16 residues. With V trimmed by 3 bases and J by 4 bases, 7 bases remained unmatched. This CDR3 is CASSFIAGAGYNEQFF. CDR3 in DNA: TGTGCCAGCAGCTTTATAGCGGGAGCGGGGTACAATGAGCAGTTCTTC.

The chain combines TRBV21-1 with TRBJ2-3; the D call TRBD2 from the table was never checked on the DNA. TRBV21-1 counts as a pseudogene. The CDR3 is 18 amino acids. The chain's CDR3 is CASSKSQRGRTSTDTQYF. The CDR3 DNA sequence: TGTGCCAGCAGCAAGTCGCAGCGGGGGAGAACTAGCACAGATACGCAGTATTTT.

The chain combines TRBV2 with TRBJ1-4; tentatively, D is TRBD1 (6 bases). V gave up 6 bases and J gave up 7 bases, with 18 bases separating them. Germline-derived CDR1 and CDR2 are SNHLY and FYNNEI. The CDR3 is 15 amino acids. The DNA for the CDR3 is TGTGCCAGCAGCCGACAGGACATTAGAGGTGAAAAACTGTTTTTT. This encodes CASSRQDIRGEKLFF.

This clone was observed once. The rearrangement joins TRBV9 to TRBJ1-1; maybe TRBD1 (6 bases). CDR1 is SGDLS and CDR2 is YYNGEE in the germline V gene. Between the trimmed V and J ends, which lost 3 bases and 5 bases, there was a span of 11 bases. This CDR3 region has 13 residues. The CDR3 DNA reads as TGTGCCAGCAGCGCGACAGGTAAAACTGAAGCTTTCTTT. Its protein product is CASSATGKTEAFF.